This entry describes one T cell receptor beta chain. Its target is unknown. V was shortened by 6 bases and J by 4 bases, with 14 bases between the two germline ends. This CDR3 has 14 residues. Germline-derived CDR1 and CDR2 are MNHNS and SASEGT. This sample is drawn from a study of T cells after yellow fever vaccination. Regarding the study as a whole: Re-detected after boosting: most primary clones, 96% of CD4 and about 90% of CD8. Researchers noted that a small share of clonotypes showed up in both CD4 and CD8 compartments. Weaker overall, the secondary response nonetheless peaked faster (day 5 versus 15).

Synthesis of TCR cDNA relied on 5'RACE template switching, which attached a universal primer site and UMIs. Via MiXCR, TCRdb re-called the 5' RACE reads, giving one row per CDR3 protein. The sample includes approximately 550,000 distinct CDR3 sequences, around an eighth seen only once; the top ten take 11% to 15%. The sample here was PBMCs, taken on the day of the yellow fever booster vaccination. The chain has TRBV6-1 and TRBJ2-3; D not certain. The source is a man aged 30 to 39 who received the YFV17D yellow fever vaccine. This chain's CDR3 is CASRTVLVSDTQYF. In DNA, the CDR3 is TGTGCCAGCAGAACTGTGTTGGTTTCAGATACGCAGTATTTT.